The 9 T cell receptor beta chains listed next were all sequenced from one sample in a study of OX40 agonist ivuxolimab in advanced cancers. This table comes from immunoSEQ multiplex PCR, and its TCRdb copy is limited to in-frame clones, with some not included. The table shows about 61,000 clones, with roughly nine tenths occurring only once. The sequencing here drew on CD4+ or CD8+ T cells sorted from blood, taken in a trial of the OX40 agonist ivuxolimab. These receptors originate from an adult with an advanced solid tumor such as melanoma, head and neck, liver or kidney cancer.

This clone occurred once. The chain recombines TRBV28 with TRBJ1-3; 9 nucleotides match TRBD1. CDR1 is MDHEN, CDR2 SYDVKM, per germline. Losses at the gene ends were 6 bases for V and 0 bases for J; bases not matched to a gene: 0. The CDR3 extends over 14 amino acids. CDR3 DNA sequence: TGTGCCAGCAGGACAGGGGGCTCTGGAAACACCATATATTTT. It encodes CASRTGGSGNTIYF. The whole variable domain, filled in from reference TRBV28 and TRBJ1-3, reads DVKVTQSSRYLVKRTGEKVFLECVQDMDHENMFWYRQDPGLGLRLIYFSYDVKMKEKGDIPEGYSVSREKKERFSLILESASTNQTSMYLCASRTGGSGNTIYFGEGSWLTVV.

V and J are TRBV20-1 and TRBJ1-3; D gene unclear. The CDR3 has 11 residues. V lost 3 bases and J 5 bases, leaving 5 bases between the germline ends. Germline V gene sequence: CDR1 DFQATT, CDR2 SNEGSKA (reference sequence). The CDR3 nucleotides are TGCAGTGCTAGCATTCGAAACACCATATATTTT. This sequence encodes CSASIRNTIYF.

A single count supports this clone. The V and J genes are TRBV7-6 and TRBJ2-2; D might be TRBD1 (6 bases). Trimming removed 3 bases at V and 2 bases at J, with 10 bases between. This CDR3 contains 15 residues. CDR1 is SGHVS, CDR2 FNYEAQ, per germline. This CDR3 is CASSFVGANTGELFF. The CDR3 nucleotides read TGTGCCAGCAGCTTTGTGGGGGCTAACACCGGGGAGCTGTTTTTT.

In DNA form, the CDR3 reads TGCGCCAGCAAGCGCGGGGGGGCCGATGAGCAGTTCTTC. It specifies CASKRGGADEQFF. The chain joins TRBV10-2 to TRBJ2-1, with TRBD2 matching 9 bases. The trim removed 7 bases at V and 8 bases at J, leaving 6 bases unmatched. This CDR3 region has 13 residues. The germline CDR1 and CDR2 sequences are WSHSY and SAAADI.

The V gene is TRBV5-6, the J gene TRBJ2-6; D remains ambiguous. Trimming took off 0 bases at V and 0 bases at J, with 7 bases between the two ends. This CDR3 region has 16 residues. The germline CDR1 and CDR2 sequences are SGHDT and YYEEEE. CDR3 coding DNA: TGTGCCAGCAGCTTGGGGGTCAACTCTGGGGCCAACGTCCTGACTTTC. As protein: CASSLGVNSGANVLTF.

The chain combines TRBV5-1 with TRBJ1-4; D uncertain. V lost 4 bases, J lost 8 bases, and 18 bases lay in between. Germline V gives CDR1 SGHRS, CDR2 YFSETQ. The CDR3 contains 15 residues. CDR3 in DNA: TGCGCCAGCAGCCTGACGCTGGGGAAGGGCGAAAAACTGTTTTTT. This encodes CASSLTLGKGEKLFF.

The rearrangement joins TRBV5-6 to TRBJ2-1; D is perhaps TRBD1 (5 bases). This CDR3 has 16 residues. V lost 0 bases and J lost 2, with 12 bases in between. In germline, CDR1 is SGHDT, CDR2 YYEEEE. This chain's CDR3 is CASSLVGRTAYNEQFF. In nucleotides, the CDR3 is TGTGCCAGCAGCTTGGTGGGGCGAACCGCCTACAATGAGCAGTTCTTC.

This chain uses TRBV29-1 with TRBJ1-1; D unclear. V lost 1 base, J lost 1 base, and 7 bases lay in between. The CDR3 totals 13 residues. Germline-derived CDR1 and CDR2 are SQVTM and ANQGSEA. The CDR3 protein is CSVEGFANTEAFF. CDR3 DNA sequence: TGCAGCGTTGAAGGGTTTGCGAACACTGAAGCTTTCTTT.

This CDR3 reads CAWTVTSGGAYEQYF. CDR3 sequence (DNA): TGTGCCTGGACCGTGACTAGCGGGGGGGCCTACGAGCAGTACTTC. The chain has TRBV30 and TRBJ2-7, with 14 bases lining up with TRBD2. V was clipped by 4 bases and J by 2 bases; unmatched bases: 4. There are 15 residues in the CDR3. Germline CDR1 is GTSNPN and CDR2 is SVGIG (reference sequence).